The 3 T cell receptor beta chains in this list originate from one sample, sequenced in a study of T cell changes during pregnancy in multiple sclerosis. TCRdb's copy holds only in-frame clones and misses some; the assay was immunoSEQ multiplex PCR. The sample comprises about 59,000 clones, roughly 94% of which are singletons, and roughly 2.4% rests with the top ten. Sequencing used CD8+ T cells from peripheral blood mononuclear cells, obtained after pregnancy. Receptor source: a female donor with multiple sclerosis, enrolled in a pregnancy study.

The chain carries TRBV4-3 and TRBJ2-7, with D possibly TRBD2 on 6 matching bases. Between the trimmed V and J ends, which lost 0 bases and 4 bases, there was a span of 7 bases. Germline CDR1 is LGHNA and CDR2 is YSLEER. The CDR3 has 13 amino acids. This chain's CDR3 is CASSQDGGYEQYF. In nucleotides, the CDR3 is TGCGCCAGCAGCCAAGATGGGGGGTACGAGCAGTACTTC.

The chain is built from TRBV5-1 and TRBJ2-5; no definite D call. The V gene lost 3 bases and the J gene lost 5 bases, with 11 bases spanning the gap. The germline V gene encodes CDR1 SGHRS and CDR2 YFSETQ. The CDR3 extends over 13 amino acids. The CDR3 loop reads CASSSRSRETQYF. The CDR3 coding sequence is TGCGCCAGCAGCTCAAGGAGCCGGGAGACCCAGTACTTC. Filled out from reference TRBV5-1 and TRBJ2-5, the complete variable domain reads KAGVTQTPRYLIKTRGQQVTLSCSPISGHRSVSWYQQTPGQGLQFLFEYFSETQRNKGNFPGRFSGRQFSNSRSEMNVSTLELGDSALYLCASSSRSRETQYFGPGTRLLVL.

This chain links TRBV4-3 with TRBJ2-7; D perhaps matches TRBD2 (5 bases). Germline CDR1 and CDR2: LGHNA and YSLEER. Trimming shortened V by 0 bases and J by 4 bases, and 13 bases separated the two germline ends. This CDR3 comprises 15 residues. The CDR3 here is CASSQDRTLSYEQYF. The CDR3 DNA is TGCGCCAGCAGCCAAGACCGGACTCTTTCATACGAGCAGTACTTC.